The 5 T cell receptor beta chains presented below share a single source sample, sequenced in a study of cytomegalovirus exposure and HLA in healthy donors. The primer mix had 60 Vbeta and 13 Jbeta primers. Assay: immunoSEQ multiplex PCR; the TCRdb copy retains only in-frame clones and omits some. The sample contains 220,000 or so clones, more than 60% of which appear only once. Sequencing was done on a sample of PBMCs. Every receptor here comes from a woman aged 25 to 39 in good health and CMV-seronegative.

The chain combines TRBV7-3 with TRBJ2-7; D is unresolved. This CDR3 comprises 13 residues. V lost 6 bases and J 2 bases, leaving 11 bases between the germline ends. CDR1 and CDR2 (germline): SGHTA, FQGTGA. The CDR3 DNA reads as TGTGCCAGCAGTCACGACACCGCCTACGAGCAGTACTTC. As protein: CASSHDTAYEQYF.

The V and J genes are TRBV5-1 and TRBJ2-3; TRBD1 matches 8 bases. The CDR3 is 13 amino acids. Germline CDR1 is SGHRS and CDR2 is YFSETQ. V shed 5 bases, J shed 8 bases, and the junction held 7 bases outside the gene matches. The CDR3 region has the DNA TGCGCCAGCAGGACAGGGGTCGTGAGTACGCAGTATTTT. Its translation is CASRTGVVSTQYF.

The CDR3 DNA sequence: TGCAGCGTTGGGCGGGAAAGTGAGACCCAGTACTTC. Translation gives CSVGRESETQYF. V gene TRBV29-1 combines with J gene TRBJ2-5; D may be TRBD2 (6 bases). V lost 4 bases, J lost 5 bases, and 11 bases lay in between. CDR1 and CDR2 (germline): SQVTM, ANQGSEA. This CDR3 comprises 12 residues.

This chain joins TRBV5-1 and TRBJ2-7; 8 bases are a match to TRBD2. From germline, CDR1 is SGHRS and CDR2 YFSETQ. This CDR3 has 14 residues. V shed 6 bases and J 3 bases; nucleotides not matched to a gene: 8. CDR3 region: CASTDSTSGYEQYF. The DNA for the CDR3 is TGCGCCAGCACTGATTCCACTAGCGGCTACGAGCAGTACTTC.

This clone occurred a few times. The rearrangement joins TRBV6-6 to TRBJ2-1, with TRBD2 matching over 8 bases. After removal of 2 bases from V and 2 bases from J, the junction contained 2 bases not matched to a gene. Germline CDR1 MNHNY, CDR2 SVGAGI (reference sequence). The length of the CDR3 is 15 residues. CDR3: CASSYDGGAYNEQFF. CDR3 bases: TGTGCCAGCAGTTACGACGGGGGGGCCTACAATGAGCAGTTCTTC.